The rows below give T cell receptor beta chains drawn from one sample of a study of Tregs in tolerant kidney transplant recipients. Generated by immunoSEQ multiplex PCR, the TCRdb table keeps only in-frame clones and is missing some. The repertoire holds around 77,000 clones, roughly 98% seen once, with 0.56% in the top ten. This specimen consisted of CD4+ T cells from blood, obtained before the transplant. The receptors derive from a human donor who received a combined kidney and bone marrow transplant. CDR3s include the opening cysteine and the closing phenylalanine or tryptophan. Each record gives: CDR3 protein, CDR3 DNA, V gene, clone size, CDR3 length, J gene, D gene. D genes are given only for firm matches. Size tells how often a clone was seen (once, few, many) or the class of an expanded clone, and some rows leave it out.

CASSDGARAFF,TGTGCCAGCAGTGATGGGGCACGAGCTTTCTTT,TRBV6-4,few,11,TRBJ1-1,-
CASSQDLGQGSSYGYTF,TGTGCCAGCAGCCAAGATCTGGGTCAGGGGAGTTCCTATGGCTACACCTTC,TRBV4-2,-,17,TRBJ1-2,-
CASSIVGGFSYEQYF,TGTGCCAGTAGTATAGTTGGGGGCTTCTCCTACGAGCAGTACTTC,TRBV19,-,15,TRBJ2-7,-
CATSYKYEQFF,TGTGCCACCAGCTACAAGTATGAGCAGTTCTTC,TRBV15,-,11,TRBJ2-1,-
CATRGGEGNEQFF,TGTGCCACGAGAGGAGGGGAGGGCAATGAGCAGTTCTTC,TRBV10-3,-,13,TRBJ2-1,TRBD2
CASSTTARDQPQHF,TGTGCCAGCAGCACAACTGCCAGGGATCAGCCCCAGCATTTT,TRBV5-5,-,14,TRBJ1-5,-
CASSPSVRSGYTF,TGTGCCAGCAGCCCTAGCGTCAGGAGTGGCTACACCTTC,TRBV7-9,-,13,TRBJ1-2,-
CASRASGSTDTQYF,TGCGCCAGCAGAGCTAGCGGGAGCACAGATACGCAGTATTTT,TRBV5-1,once,14,TRBJ2-3,TRBD2
CASSLRTGGSANVLTF,TGTGCCAGCAGTTTGAGGACAGGGGGCAGTGCCAACGTCCTGACTTTC,TRBV28,-,16,TRBJ2-6,TRBD1
CSISQLGRDTQYF,TGCAGCATCTCTCAGCTGGGGCGAGATACGCAGTATTTT,TRBV29-1,-,13,TRBJ2-3,-
CASSIQGDPNYGYTF,TGTGCCAGTAGTATACAGGGGGATCCTAACTATGGCTACACCTTC,TRBV19,-,15,TRBJ1-2,TRBD1
CASSAGALSSYEQYF,TGTGCCAGCAGCGCAGGGGCCCTCTCATCCTACGAGCAGTACTTC,TRBV28,once,15,TRBJ2-7,-
CASSLGPLQPQHF,TGTGCCAGCAGCCTAGGCCCTCTTCAGCCCCAGCATTTT,TRBV5-4,-,13,TRBJ1-5,-
CASAIAGPADTQYF,TGTGCCAGCGCAATTGCGGGGCCAGCGGATACGCAGTATTTT,TRBV4-2,-,14,TRBJ2-3,-
CASSQSITGAINEQFF,TGTGCCAGCAGCCAATCGATCACAGGGGCGATAAATGAGCAGTTCTTC,TRBV11-2,-,16,TRBJ2-1,TRBD1
CASRETSGEQYF,TGCGCCAGCAGGGAGACTAGCGGCGAGCAGTACTTC,TRBV5-1,-,12,TRBJ2-7,TRBD2
CASRTADISYEQYF,TGTGCCAGCAGGACAGCCGACATCTCCTACGAGCAGTACTTC,TRBV27,-,14,TRBJ2-7,-
CASSRSGGREQYF,TGTGCCAGCAGCCGCTCGGGGGGGCGGGAGCAGTACTTC,TRBV7-7,-,13,TRBJ2-7,TRBD2
CASSLGLADWGHEQYF,TGCGCCAGCAGCCTGGGACTAGCGGATTGGGGCCACGAGCAGTACTTC,TRBV5-1,-,16,TRBJ2-7,TRBD2
CSVEVTGGPVDTQYF,TGCAGCGTTGAAGTGACGGGGGGGCCGGTAGATACGCAGTATTTT,TRBV29-1,-,15,TRBJ2-3,TRBD2
CASRQDRVYTEAFF,TGTGCCAGCAGACAGGACAGGGTCTACACTGAAGCTTTCTTT,TRBV27,-,14,TRBJ1-1,TRBD1
CASSKALRGYTF,TGTGCCAGCAGCAAAGCGCTTCGGGGCTACACCTTC,TRBV21-1,-,12,TRBJ1-2,-
CASSLGAGSNQPQHF,TGTGCCAGCAGCTTGGGGGCCGGGAGCAATCAGCCCCAGCATTTT,TRBV7-9,-,15,TRBJ1-5,-
CASSLRTAGLNTEAFF,TGTGCCAGCAGCTTGAGGACGGCAGGGTTGAACACTGAAGCTTTCTTT,TRBV7-8,once,16,TRBJ1-1,-
CASSSTGGHSNQPQHF,TGTGCCAGCAGCTCAACAGGGGGCCATAGCAATCAGCCCCAGCATTTT,TRBV7-9,-,16,TRBJ1-5,TRBD1
CAWNRVSNTEAFF,TGTGCCTGGAATCGGGTTAGTAACACTGAAGCTTTCTTT,TRBV30,-,13,TRBJ1-1,-
CASSRFRGEAEAFF,TGTGCCAGCAGCCGGTTCAGGGGGGAGGCTGAAGCTTTCTTT,TRBV4-2,-,14,TRBJ1-1,TRBD1